This TCR beta chain was recovered during a study of blood T cell repertoires in COVID-19 (dated by TCRdb to the early 2020s). Regarding the research as a whole: Collaborator samples came from the United States, Italy and Spain and covered acute and convalescent phases of COVID-19. HLA class I and class II types, where available, came from metadata supplied by the sample provider rather than from assay-based typing. The repertoires were released in a freely available public database meant as a resource for research on the immune response to SARS-CoV-2. A de-identified subject ID, COVID-19 status, age in years and sex were almost always included in the sample metadata. Samples were obtained from the ongoing ImmuneRACE study (first 160 participants) and from some 1,300 subjects provided by 6 global collaborators. The material from the prospective study consisted of cDNA or gDNA derived from T cells, B-cell-depleted T cells, or PBMCs. The dataset comprised deeply sampled blood TCRbeta repertoires from subjects exposed to, actively infected with, or recovered from COVID-19.

Points on this clone: The specificity of this receptor is unknown. The record has no base qualities; no much larger clone is one base away.

Including cysteine and phenylalanine, the CDR3 has 16 amino acids. Only the CDR3 part of the read is kept: 48 bases, read in frame from the first base. The V end gives up 5 bases and the J end 5 bases, leaving 11 bases in the junction not matched to a gene. The germline V gene encodes CDR1 SGHNT and CDR2 YYREEE (reference sequence). The immunoSEQ Assay, a bias-controlled multiplex PCR, was used to amplify TCRbeta CDR3 regions from genomic DNA. The original methods were these. The number of nucleated cells in each sample was estimated from the amplification of reference gene primers within the assay. To quantify the absolute abundance of each unique TCRbeta CDR3 rearrangement, sequence reads were collapsed and filtered. For each sample, productive Simpson clonality was calculated as the square root of Simpson's diversity index across productive rearrangements. As stored in TCRdb, this immuneACCESS dataset retains in-frame rearrangements with V and J assigned. A fraction of the clones does not appear; measured against another copy, unresolved V genes explain less than half of the discrepancy, and the remainder lacks a known reason. The DNA was the basis for D and trimming; V, J and clone size are from that table. Counted in this sample were 71,000 or so clones; around 80% of them appeared once. The ten largest clones represent around 10% of the sample.

The collaborating institutions used their own protocols to collect whole blood in K2EDTA tubes. For TCRbeta analysis, collaborators shipped samples in one of three forms: frozen whole blood, isolated PBMCs, or DNA extracted from either of those sample types. What the authors observed across the whole study: The amount of clinical and demographic metadata varied by source and participant and was provided uncurated.

This TCR was sampled from a man aged 50-59 years with acute or convalescent COVID-19. The sequence links TRBV5-4 to TRBJ2-5; 11 bases in between match TRBD1. What was sequenced was peripheral blood. This receptor has the CDR3 CASSRRTGGPEETQYF. The DNA sequence is TGTGCCAGCAGTCGCCGGACAGGGGGCCCTGAGGAGACCCAGTACTTC.